The 15 T cell receptor beta chains below were found in one sample sequenced in a study of T cells in Graves' hyperthyroidism and ophthalmopathy. TCR beta CDR3 regions were amplified from RNA transcripts. An initial round of RT-PCR targeting the TCR CDR3 relied on the HTBI primer set. In TCRdb, the multiplex PCR reads were re-called with MiXCR into one record per CDR3 protein. The table lists under 350,000 distinct CDR3 sequences, about 25% of them singletons. Source material: blood. These receptors were taken from a man aged 35 to 55 with Graves' hyperthyroidism that later progressed to Graves' ophthalmopathy.

This clonotype was counted a few times. The chain links TRBV29-1 to TRBJ2-5; 9 bases fit TRBD2. V shed 7 bases, J shed 2 bases, and the junction held 8 bases outside the gene matches. The CDR3 totals 14 residues. From germline, CDR1 is SQVTM and CDR2 ANQGSEA. CDR3 in amino acids: CSAGDSGGQETQYF. In DNA form, the CDR3 reads TGCAGCGCCGGGGATAGCGGGGGACAAGAGACCCAGTACTTC.

This clonotype showed up many times. The V and J genes are TRBV7-8 and TRBJ1-5; 9 bases map to TRBD1. Germline V CDR1 and CDR2: SGHVS, FQNEAQ. The ends lost 5 bases at V and 2 bases at J; junction bases unmatched: 4. The CDR3 consists of 15 residues. DNA of the CDR3: TGTGCCAGCAGCCGGGACAGGGTTGGCAATCAGCCCCAGCATTTT. It yields the protein CASSRDRVGNQPQHF.

This clonotype was counted ten times or more. This chain joins TRBV13 and TRBJ2-7; tentatively, D is TRBD1 (5 bases). The CDR3 length is 17 residues. Looked up from germline, CDR1 is PRHDT and CDR2 is FYEKMQ (reference sequence). The ends were cut back, 0 bases at V and 1 base at J, with 16 bases in the middle. The CDR3 DNA reads as TGTGCCAGCAGCTTAGGCCGACAGCTTATTATATCCTACGAGCAGTACTTC. It specifies CASSLGRQLIISYEQYF.

Ten or more counts support this clonotype. The rearrangement uses TRBV11-3 and TRBJ1-2, with D maybe TRBD1 (6 bases). Per the germline V gene, CDR1 is SGHNT and CDR2 is YENEEA. With 5 bases removed from V and 5 bases from J, the gap between germline ends came to 12 bases. This CDR3 comprises 13 residues. DNA of the CDR3: TGTGCCAGCAGCATGGACAGTTTATATGGCTACACCTTC. It yields the protein CASSMDSLYGYTF.

In its sample, this clonotype was seen many times. The chain links TRBV25-1 to TRBJ2-2; D is undetermined. V dropped 7 bases and J dropped 5 bases, with 11 bases sitting between them. CDR3 size: 13 residues. CDR1 is MGHDK, CDR2 SYGVNS, per germline. The CDR3 coding sequence is TGTGCCAGCAACCAAGACGGAACCGGGGAGCTGTTTTTT. As protein: CASNQDGTGELFF.

The table lists this clonotype with a count of one. The chain has TRBV5-1 and TRBJ2-7; 7 nucleotides agree with TRBD2. Trimming took 3 bases from V and 2 from J; bases not matched to a gene: 11. Germline V lookup: CDR1 SGHRS, CDR2 YFSETQ. The CDR3 extends over 16 amino acids. The CDR3 nucleotides are TGCGCCAGCAGCTGGGGCGCGACGGGGGGAGCCTACGAGCAGTACTTC. Translated, it gives CASSWGATGGAYEQYF.

The CDR3: CASSFGVGRGTEAFF. The CDR3 DNA follows: TGTGCCAGCAGTTTCGGGGTGGGGAGAGGCACTGAAGCTTTCTTT. The chain has TRBV6-5 and TRBJ1-1; D is unclear. The V and J ends lost 4 bases and 4 bases respectively, with 16 bases between them. Germline lookup yields CDR1 MNHEY and CDR2 SVGAGI. There are 15 residues in the CDR3.

At least ten counts were recorded for this clonotype. The chain employs TRBV10-3 and TRBJ1-3; the match to TRBD1 covers 7 bases. The CDR3 length is 15 residues. Trimming cost V 8 bases and J 0 bases; bases outside gene matches: 7. Germline CDR1 and CDR2: ENHRY and SYGVKD. The CDR3 region has the DNA TGTGCCATCCTATCGACAGGGAGCTCTGGAAACACCATATATTTT. As protein: CAILSTGSSGNTIYF.

This clonotype was observed at least ten times. V is TRBV29-1 and J is TRBJ1-2; D unresolved. V lost 5 bases and J lost 7, with 14 bases in between. The CDR3 length is 12 residues. Per the germline V gene, CDR1 is SQVTM and CDR2 is ANQGSEA. CDR3 nucleotides: TGCAGCGTTATGGGGAGTCGGTTTGGCTACACCTTC. Protein product: CSVMGSRFGYTF.

This clonotype was recorded at least ten times. This sequence joins TRBV12-3 or TRBV12-4 and TRBJ1-5; a weak D match, TRBD1 (5 bases). The CDR3 contains 18 residues. V was pared by 5 bases and J by 1 base, with 21 bases between. The CDR3 loop reads CASSPHLGGSGSNQPQHF. The CDR3 region has the DNA TGTGCCAGCAGTCCCCATCTCGGGGGAAGTGGAAGCAATCAGCCCCAGCATTTT.

CDR3 nucleotide sequence: TGTGCCAGCAGCTTGGACGATCGAGAGACCCAGTACTTC. As protein: CASSLDDRETQYF. The gene calls are TRBV7-2 and TRBJ2-5; D gene ambiguous. In germline, CDR1 is SGHTA, CDR2 FQGNSA. The CDR3 is made up of 13 amino acids. Trimming left V 3 bases short and J 4 bases short, with 9 bases between.

A few counts support this clonotype. The rearrangement links TRBV12-3 or TRBV12-4 to TRBJ2-2; 10 bases fit TRBD1. V lost 7 bases, J lost 3 bases, and 5 bases stayed unmatched. CDR3 length: 15 residues. CDR3 loop: CASTSDRGDTGELFF. CDR3 nucleotides: TGTGCCAGCACCTCGGACAGGGGGGACACCGGGGAGCTGTTTTTT.

This clonotype was seen many times. CDR3 loop: CASSTAGGGQPQHF. The CDR3 DNA reads TGTGCCAGCAGTACCGCAGGGGGCGGACAGCCCCAGCATTTT. The rearrangement uses TRBV11-2 and TRBJ1-5, with 8 bases matching TRBD1. CDR1 is SGHAT, CDR2 FQNNGV, per germline. There are 14 residues in the CDR3. J gave up 7 bases and V 6 bases, and 8 bases lay outside the gene matches.

This clonotype was picked up many times. The rearrangement joins TRBV20-1 to TRBJ2-2; 9 bases fit TRBD2. CDR1 and CDR2 (germline): DFQATT, SNEGSKA (reference sequence). V was pared by 6 bases and J by 6 bases, with 8 bases of the junction left unmatched. This CDR3 comprises 14 residues. CDR3 coding DNA: TGCAGTGCGATTAGCGGGAGATCCGCCGGGGAGCTGTTTTTT. Its protein is CSAISGRSAGELFF.

V is TRBV6-5 and J is TRBJ2-7; 14 bases fit TRBD2. This CDR3 comprises 17 residues. V shed 0 bases and J 5 bases; nucleotides not matched to a gene: 6. The germline CDR1 and CDR2 sequences are MNHEY and SVGAGI. The CDR3: CASSYSGLAGEWDEQYF. CDR3 coding DNA: TGTGCCAGCAGTTACTCGGGACTAGCGGGAGAATGGGACGAGCAGTACTTC.